These 32 T cell receptor beta chains came from one sample sequenced in a study of T cells in Graves' hyperthyroidism and ophthalmopathy. Researchers amplified the TCR beta CDR3 regions from RNA transcripts. In the first-round RT-PCR of the TCR CDR3, the HTBI primer set was used. Each CDR3 protein is one row after TCRdb ran MiXCR on the multiplex PCR reads. The table has around 540,000 distinct CDR3 sequences, about 16% seen once. The sequenced sample consisted of blood. The receptor set was obtained from a woman aged 25 to 39 with Graves' ophthalmopathy.

This clonotype has a count of ten or more. The chain carries TRBV2 and TRBJ2-7; 12 bases map to TRBD2. V shed 4 bases, J shed 4 bases, and the junction held 11 bases outside the gene matches. Germline CDR1 and CDR2: SNHLY and FYNNEI. CDR3 length: 17 amino acids. The CDR3 DNA follows: TGTGCCAGCAGTGGTACTAGCGGGAGGAGTAGTGTGTACGAGCAGTACTTC. It specifies CASSGTSGRSSVYEQYF.

This clonotype appeared many times. The J gene is TRBJ2-7, the V gene TRBV29-1; perhaps TRBD1 as D (6 bases). Germline assignment: CDR1 SQVTM and CDR2 ANQGSEA. The CDR3 totals 13 residues. Trimming removed 4 bases from V and 1 base from J, with 11 bases in between. CDR3: CSVVTGQSYEQYF. The CDR3 nucleotides read TGCAGCGTTGTGACAGGCCAATCCTACGAGCAGTACTTC.

This clonotype occurred many times. This chain joins TRBV7-8 and TRBJ2-3; no firm D call. The CDR3 is 12 residues long. V lost 1 base to trimming and J lost 5 bases, with 4 bases between them. The germline CDR1 and CDR2 sequences are SGHVS and FQNEAQ. The CDR3 nucleotides read TGTGCCAGCAGCTTAGTGAGAGATACGCAGTATTTT. This sequence encodes CASSLVRDTQYF.

As concerns this clonotype: A read error may produce the germline difference seen at one junction end. This chain joins TRBV7-7 and TRBJ2-1, with 8 bases matching TRBD1. The CDR3 totals 14 residues. CDR1 and CDR2 from the germline V gene are SSHAT and FNYEAQ (reference sequence). CDR3 DNA sequence: TGTGCTAGCAGCTTAGCTCAGGGGGCGGTTGAGCAGTTCTTC. Encoded protein: CASSLAQGAVEQFF.

Regarding this clonotype: One base away lies a much larger clone, so this may be a sequencing read error. The chain has TRBV7-9 and TRBJ2-5; 7 positions agree with TRBD2. The CDR3 is 14 amino acids. The junction had 10 bases not matched to a gene; V was cut back by 5 bases and J by 7 bases. Germline V gene data show CDR1 as SEHNR and CDR2 as FQNEAQ (reference sequence). The CDR3 DNA follows: TGTGCCAGCAGCCAAGGGAGGGGTTGGGGGACCCAGTACTTC. Translating it yields CASSQGRGWGTQYF.

This clonotype appeared many times. The V call is TRBV28, the J call TRBJ1-1, with D possibly matching TRBD1 (5 bases). Trimming left V 6 bases short and J 7 bases short, with 18 bases between. The CDR3 has 14 amino acids. The V gene's germline CDR1 is MDHEN and CDR2 SYDVKM. This CDR3 reads CASRGAGRLVEAFF. CDR3 sequence (DNA): TGTGCCAGCAGAGGGGCAGGGCGCTTAGTTGAAGCTTTCTTT.

A few counts support this clonotype. The rearrangement joins TRBV6-6 to TRBJ2-1; 11 nucleotides align to TRBD2. Germline values: CDR1 MNHNY, CDR2 SVGAGI (reference sequence). The CDR3 consists of 14 residues. Germline trimming cut 2 bases from V and 8 bases from J; bases unmatched to any gene: 2. The CDR3 nucleotides are TGTGCCAGCAGTTACGTACTAGCGGGAGATGAGCAGTTCTTC. Translating gives CASSYVLAGDEQFF.

This clonotype has a count of ten or more. The chain carries TRBV20-1 and TRBJ2-3, with 9 positions matching TRBD2. The CDR3 runs to 14 residues. J lost 4 bases, V lost 3 bases, and 5 bases had no gene match. Germline V CDR1 and CDR2: DFQATT, SNEGSKA (reference sequence). CDR3 nucleotide sequence: TGCAGTGCTAGCCCTAGCGGGATGGCAGATACGCAGTATTTT. Its translation is CSASPSGMADTQYF.

In its sample, this clonotype was seen many times. This chain links TRBV6-1 with TRBJ2-7; TRBD1 might be the D (6 bases). The V and J ends lost 3 bases and 7 bases respectively, with 16 bases between them. This CDR3 is 14 amino acids long. CDR1 is MNHNS and CDR2 is SASEGT in the germline V gene. This CDR3 is CASSDAGATREQYF. The DNA for the CDR3 is TGTGCCAGCAGTGATGCAGGGGCGACAAGAGAGCAGTACTTC.

This clonotype came up many times. The chain employs TRBV29-1 and TRBJ2-5, with 12 bases that match TRBD2. The CDR3 runs to 16 residues. V was clipped by 0 bases and J by 6 bases; unmatched bases: 8. Germline assignment: CDR1 SQVTM and CDR2 ANQGSEA. The CDR3 DNA sequence: TGCAGCGTTGAAGATAGGGCTAGCGGGAGGGTTAAGACCCAGTACTTC. This codes for CSVEDRASGRVKTQYF.

This clonotype appeared a few times. The J gene is TRBJ2-7, the V gene TRBV24-1; the D is unclear. Between the trimmed V and J ends, which lost 4 bases and 6 bases, there was a span of 12 bases. The germline V gene encodes CDR1 KGHDR and CDR2 SFDVKD. This CDR3 has 13 amino acids. CDR3 sequence: CATSEGSATEQYF. CDR3 nucleotides: TGTGCCACCAGTGAAGGGTCGGCTACCGAGCAGTACTTC.

As to this clonotype: A read error may account for a junction end that differs from germline. V and J are TRBV6-5 and TRBJ2-3, with D hard to call. Germline V gene sequence: CDR1 MNHEY, CDR2 SVGAGI. CDR3 size: 16 residues. The CDR3 DNA is TGTGCCAGCAGTGACTCTTCCGTCCCTGGGACAGATACGCAGTATTTT. Translating gives CASSDSSVPGTDTQYF.

In its sample, this clonotype was seen many times. This chain uses TRBV24-1 with TRBJ2-5, with 8 bases that match TRBD1. V was clipped by 4 bases and J by 5 bases; unmatched bases: 8. Per the germline V gene, CDR1 is KGHDR and CDR2 is SFDVKD. CDR3 length: 15 residues. Written as DNA, the CDR3 is TGTGCCACCAGTGAGCTCCGACAGGGGCAGGAGACCCAGTACTTC. Encoded protein: CATSELRQGQETQYF.

The chain is built from TRBV7-8 and TRBJ1-5; D is possibly TRBD1 (6 bases). The CDR3 loop spans 14 amino acids. Trimming pared 4 bases from V and 2 bases from J, leaving 9 bases between. CDR1 is SGHVS, CDR2 FQNEAQ, per germline. The CDR3 nucleotides are TGTGCCAGCAGCTGGGGGGCGGGCAATCAGCCCCAGCATTTT. This translates into CASSWGAGNQPQHF. The full variable domain, rest sourced from reference TRBV7-8 and TRBJ1-5, is GAGVSQSPRYKVAKRGQDVALRCDPISGHVSLFWYQQALGQGPEFLTYFQNEAQLDKSGLPSDRFFAERPEGSVSTLKIQRTQQEDSAVYLCASSWGAGNQPQHFGDGTRLSIL.

This clonotype was counted at least ten times. The chain carries TRBV13 and TRBJ1-4, with 7 bases that match TRBD1. The germline gives CDR1 PRHDT, CDR2 FYEKMQ (reference sequence). Germline trimming cut 4 bases from V and 4 bases from J; bases unmatched to any gene: 6. CDR3 length: 15 amino acids. The CDR3 protein is CASSSRTGLNEKLFF. The CDR3 nucleotides read TGTGCCAGCAGCTCCCGGACAGGTCTTAATGAAAAACTGTTTTTT.

This clonotype was counted between two and nine times. The chain carries TRBV11-2 and TRBJ2-3, with D perhaps given as TRBD1 or TRBD2 (5 bases each). V was cut by 5 bases and J by 2 bases, with 14 bases left in between. This CDR3 has 15 residues. Germline-derived CDR1 and CDR2 are SGHAT and FQNNGV. The CDR3, as DNA: TGTGCCAGCAGCCTGGGGCGGGCCGTCACAGATACGCAGTATTTT. Amino acid sequence: CASSLGRAVTDTQYF.

This clonotype has ten or more counts. The rearrangement joins TRBV29-1 to TRBJ2-7; weak D call: TRBD2 (6 bases). From germline, CDR1 is SQVTM and CDR2 ANQGSEA. The CDR3 runs to 16 residues. The V and J ends lost 0 bases and 2 bases respectively, with 17 bases between them. This CDR3 is CSVEDRGSGAAYEQYF. In DNA form, the CDR3 reads TGCAGCGTTGAAGATCGAGGTAGCGGAGCAGCCTACGAGCAGTACTTC.

This clonotype was detected many times. The CDR3 nucleotides are TGCAGTGCTAGACCCTCGGACGGCGCAACTAATGAAAAACTGTTTTTT. Its translation is CSARPSDGATNEKLFF. The chain uses TRBV20-1 and TRBJ1-4; no reliable D call. The V end lost 2 bases, the J end lost 0 bases, and 13 bases lay between the germline ends. The CDR3 has 16 amino acids. CDR1 and CDR2 from the germline V gene are DFQATT and SNEGSKA (reference sequence).

This clonotype was counted many times. The gene calls are TRBV20-1 and TRBJ2-5; TRBD2 might be the D (6 bases). The V gene's germline CDR1 is DFQATT and CDR2 SNEGSKA (reference sequence). The CDR3 sequence is 12 residues long. Deletions cut 6 bases from V and 1 base from J, with 9 bases between. CDR3: CSAEGAQETQYF. CDR3 coding DNA: TGCAGTGCGGAGGGCGCCCAAGAGACCCAGTACTTC.

This clonotype was observed many times. The V gene is TRBV28, the J gene TRBJ1-4, with 7 bases matching TRBD1. Germline lookup yields CDR1 MDHEN and CDR2 SYDVKM. The CDR3 has 14 residues. After removal of 3 bases from V and 6 bases from J, the junction contained 4 bases not matched to a gene. This CDR3 reads CASSFEGADEKLFF. In DNA form, the CDR3 reads TGTGCCAGCAGTTTTGAGGGGGCGGATGAAAAACTGTTTTTT.

This clonotype was found many times. The gene calls are TRBV11-2 and TRBJ2-7, with a possible D match to TRBD2 (6 bases). V was shortened by 0 bases and J by 11 bases, with 14 bases between the two germline ends. The germline gives CDR1 SGHAT, CDR2 FQNNGV. There are 13 residues in the CDR3. CDR3 region: CASSLEDLAMEYF. The CDR3 region has the DNA TGTGCCAGCAGCTTAGAGGATCTAGCGATGGAGTACTTC.

This clonotype came up many times. The rearrangement uses TRBV7-2 and TRBJ2-1, with 7 bases that match TRBD1. The length of the CDR3 is 16 residues. Trimming at V came to 0 bases and at J to 4 bases, leaving 6 bases not matched to a gene. Germline V CDR1 and CDR2: SGHTA, FQGNSA. CDR3 residues: CASSLATTGAYNEQFF. The DNA of the CDR3 is TGTGCCAGCAGCTTAGCTACCACAGGGGCTTACAATGAGCAGTTCTTC. The whole variable domain, remainder taken from reference TRBV7-2 and TRBJ2-1, is GAGVSQSPSNKVTEKGKDVELRCDPISGHTALYWYRQSLGQGLEFLIYFQGNSAPDKSGLPSDRFSAERTGGSVSTLTIQRTQQEDSAVYLCASSLATTGAYNEQFFGPGTRLTVL.

This clonotype was observed a few times. The V call is TRBV19, the J call TRBJ1-5, with D possibly matching TRBD1 (6 bases). CDR3 length: 17 amino acids. Germline CDR1 and CDR2: LNHDA and SQIVND (reference sequence). Trimming took 1 base from V and 3 from J, leaving 16 bases between them. CDR3 sequence reads: CASSIVGTRLLNQPQHF. The CDR3 nucleotides are TGTGCCAGTAGTATAGTAGGGACACGCTTACTCAATCAGCCCCAGCATTTT.

This clonotype occurred a few times. V usage is TRBV6-2 or TRBV6-3 and J usage is TRBJ2-5; D is undetermined. The CDR3 is 13 residues long. The V and J ends lost 6 bases and 7 bases respectively, with 15 bases between them. The germline CDR1 and CDR2 sequences are MNHEY and SVGEGT. CDR3 in amino acids: CASRGWSKGTQYF. For the CDR3, the DNA is TGTGCCAGCAGGGGATGGAGTAAAGGGACCCAGTACTTC.

The sample holds many counts of this clonotype. The chain links TRBV12-3 or TRBV12-4 to TRBJ2-1; 10 bases agree with TRBD2. The CDR3 is 15 residues long. V lost 7 bases, J lost 5 bases, and 8 bases stayed unmatched. The CDR3 DNA sequence: TGTGCCAGCACCCTAGCGGGAGCGATCAACAATGAGCAGTTCTTC. It codes for CASTLAGAINNEQFF.

Only a few counts were recorded for this clonotype. CDR3 region: CASSGGRLQETQYF. CDR3 in DNA: TGTGCCAGCAGCGGGGGCCGCCTACAAGAGACCCAGTACTTC. This chain connects TRBV11-3 to TRBJ2-5, with a tentative D call TRBD1 (6 bases). V was shortened by 5 bases and J by 2 bases, with 12 bases between the two germline ends. The CDR3 covers 14 residues. Germline assignment: CDR1 SGHNT and CDR2 YENEEA.

To note about this clonotype: A much larger clone is a single base away; this may be a read error. CDR3 sequence (DNA): TGTGCCAGCAGTTACTCGAGAATTCCGAGAGGGAGGAATGAGCAGTTCTTC. Its protein product is CASSYSRIPRGRNEQFF. The chain carries TRBV6-5 and TRBJ2-1; D might be TRBD2 (6 bases). V dropped 0 bases and J dropped 7 bases, with 19 bases sitting between them. CDR1 and CDR2 (germline): MNHEY, SVGAGI. The CDR3 extends over 17 amino acids.

This clonotype was seen repeatedly, ten times or more. The V gene is TRBV18, the J gene TRBJ1-2; D gene unclear. The ends were cut back, 2 bases at V and 6 bases at J, with 13 bases in the middle. The CDR3 loop spans 14 amino acids. Germline V gene sequence: CDR1 KGHSH, CDR2 LQKENI. CDR3: CASSPWQFGDGYTF. CDR3 sequence (DNA): TGTGCCAGCTCACCATGGCAGTTCGGCGATGGCTACACCTTC.

This clonotype has ten or more counts. The chain employs TRBV6-1 and TRBJ2-7; D unclear. In germline, CDR1 is MNHNS, CDR2 SASEGT. The CDR3 covers 11 residues. V dropped 4 bases and J dropped 6 bases, with 7 bases sitting between them. This CDR3 reads CASSGLREQYF. The DNA of the CDR3 is TGTGCCAGCAGTGGACTTCGCGAGCAGTACTTC.

This clonotype was seen a handful of times. The rearrangement links TRBV6-1 to TRBJ2-6; a weak D match, TRBD1 (7 bases). The germline gives CDR1 MNHNS, CDR2 SASEGT. This CDR3 has 16 amino acids. Deletions cut 5 bases from V and 3 bases from J, with 14 bases between. The CDR3 bases are TGTGCCAGCAGTCGCTACAGGGGAGGTGGGGCCAACGTCCTGACTTTC. The encoded protein is CASSRYRGGGANVLTF.

For this clonotype: A much more abundant neighbour one base away suggests this may be a read error. This chain uses TRBV24-1 with TRBJ2-3; D may be TRBD2 (6 bases). Germline values: CDR1 KGHDR, CDR2 SFDVKD. This CDR3 has 16 residues. Trimming took 0 bases from V and 0 from J, leaving 9 bases between them. As DNA, the CDR3 is TGTGCCACCAGTGATTTGGGCGGGAACAGCACAGATACGCAGTATTTT. It encodes CATSDLGGNSTDTQYF.

This clonotype has only a few counts. V usage is TRBV28 and J usage is TRBJ1-5; the D gene is possibly TRBD1 (6 bases). The CDR3 runs to 15 residues. Trimming left V 4 bases short and J 1 base short, with 11 bases between. The germline CDR1 and CDR2 sequences are MDHEN and SYDVKM. CDR3 region: CASSSTGTSNQPQHF. CDR3 DNA sequence: TGTGCCAGCAGTTCTACCGGGACAAGCAATCAGCCCCAGCATTTT.